Below are 24 T cell receptor beta chains sequenced from a single sample in a study of naive CD8 T cells in extremely preterm neonates. Antigen specificity for these receptors is unknown. Samples were taken at extremely preterm deliveries at roughly 23-28 weeks of gestation. Measured with immunoSEQ multiplex PCR; TCRdb has only the in-frame clones, and not every one. Here the sample spans about 23,000 clones, about 91% being singletons. Broader study findings: Preterm CDR3s were shorter than older groups', with fewer N additions and less trimming.

Sequencing used naive CD8+ T cells from cord blood. Receptors originate from a boy who was born preterm.

The chain couples TRBV30 to TRBJ1-6; maybe TRBD1 (5 bases). This CDR3 is 14 amino acids long. V shed 3 bases and J shed 7 bases, with 13 bases lying between them. In germline, CDR1 is GTSNPN, CDR2 SVGIG (reference sequence). CDR3 DNA sequence: TGTGCCTGGAGCTTGGGGGTTGGCAATTCACCCCTCCACTTT. Its translation: CAWSLGVGNSPLHF.

This chain links TRBV19 with TRBJ1-1; 9 positions agree with TRBD1. Trimming at V came to 6 bases and at J to 4 bases, leaving 0 bases not matched to a gene. Germline V gene data show CDR1 as LNHDA and CDR2 as SQIVND (reference sequence). CDR3 length: 12 residues. DNA for the CDR3: TGTGCCAGTAGGACAGGGGGCACTGAAGCTTTCTTT. Translating it yields CASRTGGTEAFF.

The chain joins TRBV9 to TRBJ1-2; TRBD1 matches at 7 bases. The CDR3 loop spans 11 amino acids. The V gene's germline CDR1 is SGDLS and CDR2 YYNGEE. V dropped 7 bases and J dropped 7; count of bases not matched to a gene: 4. The CDR3 coding sequence is TGTGCCAGCGGCTCAGGGGGTGGCTACACCTTC. This codes for CASGSGGGYTF.

The CDR3 protein is CASSLADSEAFF. The DNA for the CDR3 is TGTGCCAGCAGCTTAGCGGACAGTGAAGCTTTCTTT. V and J are TRBV7-6 and TRBJ1-1; possibly TRBD1 for D (6 bases). V lost 0 bases and J lost 7, with 6 bases in between. From germline, CDR1 is SGHVS and CDR2 FNYEAQ. This CDR3 is built from 12 residues.

The chain combines TRBV6-5 with TRBJ1-2, with D unresolved. The CDR3 has 13 amino acids. The germline V gene has CDR1 MNHEY and CDR2 SVGAGI. The V gene lost 2 bases and the J gene lost 4 bases, with 8 bases spanning the gap. The CDR3 DNA reads as TGTGCCAGCAGTTACAGGGCAGTCTATGGCTACACCTTC. Its translation is CASSYRAVYGYTF.

The chain links TRBV4-1 to TRBJ2-2; 9 nucleotides match TRBD1. The V gene end was trimmed by 1 base and the J gene end by 8 bases; junction bases not matched to a gene: 2. This CDR3 contains 14 residues. The germline V gene encodes CDR1 MGHRA and CDR2 YSYEKL. CDR3 DNA sequence: TGCGCCAGCAGCCAAGGGACAGGGGATGGGGAGCTGTTTTTT. Translation gives CASSQGTGDGELFF.

J is TRBJ2-3 and V is TRBV4-1; tentatively, D is TRBD1 or TRBD2 (5 bases each). Germline V gene lookup returns CDR1 MGHRA and CDR2 YSYEKL. The CDR3 consists of 16 residues. V lost 4 bases, J lost 0 bases, and 14 bases lay in between. For the CDR3, the DNA is TGCGCCAGCAGCCGCGCCGGGACCCCAAGCACAGATACGCAGTATTTT. Translating gives CASSRAGTPSTDTQYF.

The chain employs TRBV9 and TRBJ2-1; 10 bases are a match to TRBD2. After removal of 0 bases from V and 4 bases from J, the junction contained 1 base not matched to a gene. The V gene's germline CDR1 is SGDLS and CDR2 YYNGEE. CDR3 length: 15 amino acids. CDR3 amino acids: CASSVGTSGYNEQFF. Here the CDR3 DNA reads TGTGCCAGCAGCGTAGGGACTAGCGGATACAATGAGCAGTTCTTC. The full variable domain, rest sourced from reference TRBV9 and TRBJ2-1, is DSGVTQTPKHLITATGQRVTLRCSPRSGDLSVYWYQQSLDQGLQFLIQYYNGEERAKGNILERFSAQQFPDLHSELNLSSLELGDSALYFCASSVGTSGYNEQFFGPGTRLTVL.

Concerning this clone: This same CDR3 is encoded by further DNA sequences in the sample. The rearrangement uses TRBV9 and TRBJ2-7; 9 nucleotides agree with TRBD2. The V gene end was trimmed by 0 bases and the J gene end by 4 bases; junction bases not matched to a gene: 2. Per the germline V gene, CDR1 is SGDLS and CDR2 is YYNGEE. CDR3 size: 14 residues. The CDR3 protein is CASSVGAGGYEQYF. CDR3 DNA sequence: TGTGCCAGCAGCGTAGGGGCGGGGGGGTACGAGCAGTACTTC. The entire variable domain, with the rest obtained from reference TRBV9 and TRBJ2-7, is as follows: DSGVTQTPKHLITATGQRVTLRCSPRSGDLSVYWYQQSLDQGLQFLIQYYNGEERAKGNILERFSAQQFPDLHSELNLSSLELGDSALYFCASSVGAGGYEQYFGPGTRLTVT.

The chain employs TRBV12-5 and TRBJ2-5; D possibly corresponds to TRBD2 (5 bases). Germline V gives CDR1 LGHNT, CDR2 FRNRAP. Between the trimmed V and J ends, which lost 0 bases and 3 bases, there was a span of 8 bases. The CDR3 extends over 14 amino acids. CDR3 in DNA: TGTGCTAGTGGTTTGGTACAGAGGGAAGAGACCCAGTACTTC. Amino acids: CASGLVQREETQYF.

The CDR3 sequence is CAISESRTGSYNEQFF. The CDR3 DNA follows: TGTGCCATCAGTGAGTCACGGACAGGGAGCTACAATGAGCAGTTCTTC. The chain uses TRBV10-3 and TRBJ2-1; 8 bases map to TRBD1. J was trimmed by 3 bases and V by 0 bases; bases with no gene match: 4. Germline CDR1 reads ENHRY; CDR2 reads SYGVKD. This CDR3 has 16 residues.

This clone has only one observation. This chain connects TRBV6-4 to TRBJ1-2, with a possible D match to TRBD1 (6 bases). The CDR3 spans 14 residues. Trimming removed 2 bases at V and 4 bases at J, with 11 bases between. CDR1 is MRHNA, CDR2 SNTAGT, per germline. The CDR3 loop reads CASSDAGVGYGYTF. Written as DNA, the CDR3 is TGTGCCAGCAGTGACGCAGGGGTCGGCTATGGCTACACCTTC.

This rearrangement joins TRBV25-1 to TRBJ2-1; a weak D match, TRBD1 (5 bases). CDR3 length: 12 amino acids. Germline V gene lookup returns CDR1 MGHDK and CDR2 SYGVNS. Trimming removed 0 bases from V and 8 bases from J, with 5 bases in between. In nucleotides, the CDR3 is TGTGCCAGCAGTGAATACAGGGATGAGCAGTTCTTC. This sequence encodes CASSEYRDEQFF.

This clone was seen once. The rearrangement links TRBV2 to TRBJ2-7; 8 nucleotides line up with TRBD1. V lost 4 bases, J lost 2 bases, and 7 bases stayed unmatched. The germline CDR1 and CDR2 sequences are SNHLY and FYNNEI. The CDR3 totals 15 residues. The CDR3 DNA reads TGTGCCAGCAGTGGATTGACAGGGGTCACCTACGAGCAGTACTTC. Its translation: CASSGLTGVTYEQYF.

This clone was recorded once. The V call is TRBV30, the J call TRBJ2-7; D is undetermined. The CDR3 has 14 residues. V was pared by 1 base and J by 6 bases, with 16 bases between. Per germline, CDR1 GTSNPN and CDR2 SVGIG (reference sequence). CDR3 region: CAWSAAANPVEQYF. CDR3 bases: TGTGCCTGGAGTGCGGCAGCAAACCCAGTCGAGCAGTACTTC.

The V and J genes are TRBV5-6 and TRBJ1-4; the D is unclear. CDR3 length: 14 amino acids. V lost 2 bases, J lost 0 bases, and 5 bases lay in between. CDR1 is SGHDT and CDR2 is YYEEEE in the germline V gene. CDR3 residues: CASSFGTTNEKLFF. The CDR3 DNA sequence: TGTGCCAGCAGCTTCGGGACAACTAATGAAAAACTGTTTTTT.

This rearrangement joins TRBV5-3 to TRBJ1-2, with a possible D match to TRBD1 (6 bases). TRBV5-3 is an open reading frame, and its role is uncertain. V lost 7 bases and J lost 2, with 12 bases in between. The CDR3 sequence is 13 residues long. The CDR3 reads CARRPGTNYGYTF. DNA for the CDR3: TGTGCCAGACGGCCCGGGACAAACTATGGCTACACCTTC.

The chain carries TRBV19 and TRBJ1-1; TRBD1 might be the D (5 bases). The V end lost 5 bases, the J end lost 1 base, and 5 bases lay between the germline ends. Germline assignment: CDR1 LNHDA and CDR2 SQIVND (reference sequence). The CDR3 loop spans 12 amino acids. CDR3 DNA sequence: TGTGCCAGTAGTGGACAGAACACTGAAGCTTTCTTT. Translating gives CASSGQNTEAFF.

The chain couples TRBV27 to TRBJ1-1; the match to TRBD1 covers 12 bases. This CDR3 is 15 amino acids long. J was trimmed by 2 bases and V by 5 bases; bases with no gene match: 3. Germline-derived CDR1 and CDR2 are MNHEY and SMNVEV (reference sequence). The CDR3 here is CASSPGTGGNTEAFF. The DNA of the CDR3 is TGTGCCAGCAGTCCCGGGACAGGGGGCAACACTGAAGCTTTCTTT.

This clone appeared once. The rearrangement uses TRBV9 and TRBJ2-3; D is unresolved. V lost 0 bases to trimming and J lost 2 bases, with 4 bases between them. Germline CDR1 and CDR2: SGDLS and YYNGEE. The CDR3 loop spans 13 amino acids. The CDR3 nucleotides are TGTGCCAGCAGCGTAGCCGACACAGATACGCAGTATTTT. Protein sequence: CASSVADTDTQYF. Based on the CDR3 plus reference TRBV9 and TRBJ2-3, the full variable domain is DSGVTQTPKHLITATGQRVTLRCSPRSGDLSVYWYQQSLDQGLQFLIQYYNGEERAKGNILERFSAQQFPDLHSELNLSSLELGDSALYFCASSVADTDTQYFGPGTRLTVL.

The V and J genes are TRBV7-6 and TRBJ2-1; D uncertain. CDR3 size: 13 residues. Germline CDR1 reads SGHVS; CDR2 reads FNYEAQ. The V end was cut by 1 base, the J end by 4 bases, with 5 bases between. The CDR3 reads CASSLDRYNEQFF. The CDR3 bases are TGTGCCAGCAGCTTAGACAGATACAATGAGCAGTTCTTC.

A note on this clone: The same CDR3 is also encoded by other DNA sequences in this sample. The gene calls are TRBV4-1 and TRBJ1-1, with D unresolved. There are 13 residues in the CDR3. Germline assignment: CDR1 MGHRA and CDR2 YSYEKL. Trimming took 0 bases from V and 1 from J, leaving 3 bases between them. The CDR3 bases are TGCGCCAGCAGCCAAGACAGGAACACTGAAGCTTTCTTT. It specifies CASSQDRNTEAFF.

The chain joins TRBV21-1 to TRBJ2-5; the D call of TRBD2 is as the table states it, not checked on the DNA. TRBV21-1 is flagged as a pseudogene. This CDR3 region has 13 residues. The CDR3 sequence is CASSKLAGETQYF. CDR3 in DNA: TGTGCCAGCAGCAAACTAGCGGGGGAGACCCAGTACTTC.

This rearrangement joins TRBV4-1 to TRBJ2-7; possible D gene TRBD2, 5 bases. The CDR3 runs to 14 residues. Looked up from germline, CDR1 is MGHRA and CDR2 is YSYEKL. V lost 1 base and J 1 base, leaving 8 bases between the germline ends. CDR3 sequence (DNA): TGCGCCAGCAGCCAAGTATCGGGGTCCTACGAGCAGTACTTC. This gives the protein CASSQVSGSYEQYF.